These 32 T cell receptor beta chains were sequenced from one sample in a study of T cells in tuberculosis. Only in-frame clones appear in the TCRdb table, and some are missing; sequencing was by immunoSEQ multiplex PCR. The sample has 40,000 to 50,000 clones; 95% are singletons. The sample consisted of PBMCs. The receptors were gathered from a donor between 10 and 35 years old with latent tuberculosis or without tuberculosis infection.

The chain joins TRBV25-1 to TRBJ2-5; 7 bases agree with TRBD2. CDR1 and CDR2 from the germline V gene are MGHDK and SYGVNS. CDR3 length: 16 residues. With V trimmed by 3 bases and J by 5 bases, 12 bases remained unmatched. The CDR3 DNA sequence: TGTGCCAGCAGTGATGCTTTAGCTAGCGGCCGGGAGACCCAGTACTTC. Its translation: CASSDALASGRETQYF.

The chain is built from TRBV5-1 and TRBJ2-7; 7 nucleotides match TRBD1. Unmatched junction bases numbered 14, after V lost 4 bases and J lost 7 bases. The CDR3 runs to 15 residues. Germline lookup yields CDR1 SGHRS and CDR2 YFSETQ. CDR3 nucleotides: TGCGCCAGCAGCCCCCAGACAGGGCGTGCAGGAGAGCAGTACTTC. Its translation: CASSPQTGRAGEQYF.

The CDR3 region is CASSYSSRATQYF. CDR3 in DNA: TGTGCCAGCAGTTACTCGTCCAGGGCTACGCAGTATTTT. The chain couples TRBV6-6 to TRBJ2-3, with D possibly being TRBD1 (5 bases). The CDR3 has 13 residues. The germline gives CDR1 MNHNY, CDR2 SVGAGI (reference sequence). V was pared by 0 bases and J by 8 bases, with 9 bases between.

This clone appeared a single time. The chain joins TRBV15 to TRBJ1-1; 12 bases are a match to TRBD1. The germline V gene has CDR1 LNHNV and CDR2 YYDKDF (reference sequence). V lost 2 bases to trimming and J lost 1 base; unmatched junction nucleotides: 8. The CDR3 contains 18 residues. CDR3 DNA sequence: TGTGCCACCAGCAGAAGAACAGGGACAGGGGGCTCGAACACTGAAGCTTTCTTT. This encodes CATSRRTGTGGSNTEAFF.

CDR3 sequence: CASSSEMRGELFF. The CDR3 nucleotides read TGCGCCAGCAGCTCCGAGATGCGGGGAGAACTGTTTTTT. J is TRBJ1-4 and V is TRBV5-1; unclear D gene. Trimming removed 3 bases at V and 12 bases at J, with 15 bases between. There are 13 residues in the CDR3. The germline V gene encodes CDR1 SGHRS and CDR2 YFSETQ. Full variable domain (rest looked up from reference TRBV5-1 and TRBJ1-4): KAGVTQTPRYLIKTRGQQVTLSCSPISGHRSVSWYQQTPGQGLQFLFEYFSETQRNKGNFPGRFSGRQFSNSRSEMNVSTLELGDSALYLCASSSEMRGELFFGSGTQLSVL.

The chain links TRBV2 to TRBJ2-7, with no clear D. The length of the CDR3 is 13 residues. V was shortened by 5 bases and J by 2 bases, with 10 bases between the two germline ends. The germline V gene encodes CDR1 SNHLY and CDR2 FYNNEI. DNA for the CDR3: TGTGCCAGCAGTTCACAGCCAGCCTACGAGCAGTACTTC. Its protein is CASSSQPAYEQYF.

The J gene is TRBJ2-7, the V gene TRBV6-5; 7 bases align to TRBD1. Germline V gene lookup returns CDR1 MNHEY and CDR2 SVGAGI. CDR3 length: 13 amino acids. V gave up 7 bases and J gave up 5 bases; unmatched junction bases: 8. CDR3 amino acids: CASNDRVTHEQYF. The DNA for the CDR3 is TGTGCCAGCAATGACAGGGTTACCCACGAGCAGTACTTC.

The rearrangement uses TRBV29-1 and TRBJ1-2, with D uncertain. V was shortened by 6 bases and J by 0 bases, with 14 bases between the two germline ends. The CDR3 has 14 residues. Germline V lookup: CDR1 SQVTM, CDR2 ANQGSEA. The CDR3 DNA is TGCAGCGTGGAGGTATTTCCCCCTAACTATGGCTACACCTTC. Translating it yields CSVEVFPPNYGYTF.

The V gene is TRBV7-2, the J gene TRBJ1-1, with D unresolved. The V gene's germline CDR1 is SGHTA and CDR2 FQGNSA. This CDR3 spans 14 amino acids. Trimming stripped 1 base from V and 0 bases from J, with 6 bases between. CDR3 sequence reads: CASSLDLLNTEAFF. The CDR3 DNA is TGTGCCAGCAGCTTAGACTTGCTGAACACTGAAGCTTTCTTT.

This sequence joins TRBV7-7 and TRBJ2-7; 8 bases align to TRBD2. The CDR3 consists of 15 residues. Trimming removed 4 bases from V and 1 base from J; junction bases left unmatched: 6. Germline V gene data show CDR1 as SSHAT and CDR2 as FNYEAQ (reference sequence). This CDR3 reads CASSSERGTSYEQYF. CDR3 in DNA: TGTGCCAGCAGCTCTGAGCGGGGGACTTCCTACGAGCAGTACTTC.

This clone was seen a single time. The CDR3 sequence is CASSGSLSGANVLTF. As DNA, the CDR3 is TGTGCCAGCAGCGGTTCCCTCTCTGGGGCCAACGTCCTGACTTTC. V usage is TRBV28 and J usage is TRBJ2-6; D is undetermined. V lost 6 bases and J 0 bases, leaving 9 bases between the germline ends. The germline V gene encodes CDR1 MDHEN and CDR2 SYDVKM. CDR3 size: 15 residues. The whole variable domain, remainder taken from reference TRBV28 and TRBJ2-6, is DVKVTQSSRYLVKRTGEKVFLECVQDMDHENMFWYRQDPGLGLRLIYFSYDVKMKEKGDIPEGYSVSREKKERFSLILESASTNQTSMYLCASSGSLSGANVLTFGAGSRLTVL.

The chain couples TRBV2 to TRBJ2-3, with 11 bases lining up with TRBD1. Germline V CDR1 and CDR2: SNHLY, FYNNEI. The length of the CDR3 is 14 residues. The trim removed 6 bases at V and 4 bases at J, leaving 3 bases unmatched. The CDR3 loop is CASRWDRGADTQYF. The CDR3 coding sequence is TGTGCCAGCAGGTGGGACAGGGGGGCAGATACGCAGTATTTT.

A single count supports this clone. The rearrangement uses TRBV9 and TRBJ2-2, with a tentative D call TRBD2 (6 bases). CDR3 length equals 15 residues. Trimming stripped 0 bases from V and 1 base from J, with 7 bases between. Per the germline V gene, CDR1 is SGDLS and CDR2 is YYNGEE. The CDR3 DNA is TGTGCCAGCAGCGTAGGGACTAAGAACACCGGGGAGCTGTTTTTT. Protein sequence: CASSVGTKNTGELFF.

The chain uses TRBV6-5 and TRBJ2-7; 7 positions agree with TRBD1. The CDR3 is 13 amino acids. V gave up 6 bases and J gave up 2 bases; unmatched junction bases: 4. Per germline, CDR1 MNHEY and CDR2 SVGAGI. As DNA, the CDR3 is TGTGCCAGCAGCCCGGGACAGACCTACGAGCAGTACTTC. Its protein product is CASSPGQTYEQYF.

This rearrangement joins TRBV4-1 to TRBJ2-3; 10 bases map to TRBD2. The CDR3 consists of 19 residues. Trimming removed 1 base from V and 11 bases from J; junction bases left unmatched: 21. Germline assignment: CDR1 MGHRA and CDR2 YSYEKL. The CDR3 loop reads CASSQARTRPSGGQVWQYF. As DNA, the CDR3 is TGCGCCAGCAGCCAAGCCCGAACCCGTCCTAGCGGGGGACAGGTCTGGCAGTATTTT.

In this sample, this clone turned up a few times. The rearrangement joins TRBV7-3 to TRBJ2-7; D is possibly TRBD1 (6 bases). The CDR3 is 13 amino acids. V lost 3 bases and J lost 2, with 8 bases in between. CDR1 is SGHTA and CDR2 is FQGTGA in the germline V gene. CDR3 sequence (DNA): TGTGCCAGCAGCTTGGACAGTACCTACGAGCAGTACTTC. Residues: CASSLDSTYEQYF.

The chain combines TRBV4-3 with TRBJ1-4, with TRBD1 matching 7 bases. From germline, CDR1 is LGHNA and CDR2 YSLEER. The CDR3 loop spans 16 amino acids. V shed 0 bases and J 8 bases; nucleotides not matched to a gene: 9. CDR3 nucleotides: TGCGCCAGCAGCCAAGATCGACAGGGAGCCATGGAAAAACTGTTTTTT. Residues: CASSQDRQGAMEKLFF.

The rearrangement links TRBV7-8 to TRBJ2-1; D uncertain. V gave up 1 base and J gave up 7 bases, with 11 bases separating them. The CDR3 extends over 14 amino acids. Germline V gives CDR1 SGHVS, CDR2 FQNEAQ. In DNA, the CDR3 is TGTGCCAGCAGCTTAGAAGTTGTGCTAAATGAGCAGTTCTTC. The encoded protein is CASSLEVVLNEQFF.

The J gene is TRBJ1-1, the V gene TRBV19, with D tentatively TRBD1 (5 bases). Trimming removed 3 bases from V and 7 bases from J, with 6 bases in between. Germline V gene lookup returns CDR1 LNHDA and CDR2 SQIVND (reference sequence). This CDR3 is 11 amino acids long. The CDR3 DNA reads TGTGCCAGTAGTATGGGGGGTGAAGCTTTCTTT. Translating gives CASSMGGEAFF.

V is TRBV7-6 and J is TRBJ2-1, with a weak D call TRBD2 (6 bases). The ends were cut back, 6 bases at V and 3 bases at J, with 15 bases in the middle. CDR1 and CDR2 (germline): SGHVS, FNYEAQ. This CDR3 contains 15 residues. CDR3 sequence: CASSNPGLSYNEQFF. The CDR3 DNA follows: TGTGCCAGCAGTAACCCGGGACTCAGCTACAATGAGCAGTTCTTC. Full variable domain (remainder filled in from reference TRBV7-6 and TRBJ2-1): GAGVSQSPRYKVTKRGQDVALRCDPISGHVSLYWYRQALGQGPEFLTYFNYEAQQDKSGLPNDRFSAERPEGSISTLTIQRTEQRDSAMYRCASSNPGLSYNEQFFGPGTRLTVL.

This sequence joins TRBV9 and TRBJ1-6, with 7 bases that match TRBD1. This CDR3 has 13 amino acids. From germline, CDR1 is SGDLS and CDR2 YYNGEE. The trim removed 9 bases at V and 7 bases at J, leaving 7 bases unmatched. The CDR3 spells CATEGAGNSPLHF. CDR3 in DNA: TGTGCCACGGAGGGGGCAGGGAATTCACCCCTCCACTTT.

The chain links TRBV25-1 to TRBJ2-6; maybe TRBD1 (5 bases). Germline V CDR1 and CDR2: MGHDK, SYGVNS. V lost 8 bases and J lost 2, with 22 bases in between. The CDR3 extends over 18 amino acids. CDR3 sequence reads: CASSYQGGGFAGANVLTF. For the CDR3, the DNA is TGTGCCAGCTCCTATCAGGGTGGTGGATTTGCTGGGGCCAACGTCCTGACTTTC.

V is TRBV28 and J is TRBJ2-7; 10 bases align to TRBD1. This CDR3 is 15 amino acids long. The germline V gene encodes CDR1 MDHEN and CDR2 SYDVKM. J was trimmed by 6 bases and V by 6 bases; bases with no gene match: 11. This CDR3 reads CASSQPGQGTLEQYF. CDR3 DNA: TGTGCCAGCAGCCAACCGGGACAGGGGACCCTCGAGCAGTACTTC.

The chain uses TRBV28 and TRBJ2-7; D gene unclear. V shed 8 bases and J shed 2 bases, with 13 bases lying between them. The germline V gene has CDR1 MDHEN and CDR2 SYDVKM. This CDR3 region has 13 residues. CDR3 amino acids: CASYTSSPYEQYF. The CDR3 coding sequence is TGTGCCAGCTATACATCTTCCCCCTACGAGCAGTACTTC.

The V call is TRBV6-6, the J call TRBJ1-2, with D possibly TRBD1 on 5 matching bases. This CDR3 contains 15 residues. Germline-derived CDR1 and CDR2 are MNHNY and SVGAGI (reference sequence). The V end lost 0 bases, the J end lost 2 bases, and 10 bases lay between the germline ends. Here the CDR3 DNA reads TGTGCCAGCAGTTACTCAAAGACAGACAACTATGGCTACACCTTC. It specifies CASSYSKTDNYGYTF.

This rearrangement joins TRBV2 to TRBJ1-1; tentatively, D is TRBD1 (5 bases). Trimming took 6 bases from V and 1 from J, leaving 15 bases between them. The CDR3 extends over 15 amino acids. CDR1 and CDR2 (germline): SNHLY, FYNNEI. As DNA, the CDR3 is TGTGCCAGCAGCCACCAGGACGGGGGGAACACTGAAGCTTTCTTT. Protein sequence: CASSHQDGGNTEAFF.

The rearrangement links TRBV7-3 to TRBJ1-6, with unresolved D. Trimming stripped 6 bases from V and 5 bases from J, with 11 bases between. Germline V gene sequence: CDR1 SGHTA, CDR2 FQGTGA. The CDR3 totals 14 residues. The CDR3 loop is CASSSSGNNSPLHF. The DNA of the CDR3 is TGTGCCAGCAGTTCCTCGGGGAATAATTCACCCCTCCACTTT. Filled out from reference TRBV7-3 and TRBJ1-6, the complete variable domain reads GAGVSQTPSNKVTEKGKYVELRCDPISGHTALYWYRQSLGQGPEFLIYFQGTGAADDSGLPNDRFFAVRPEGSVSTLKIQRTERGDSAVYLCASSSSGNNSPLHFGNGTRLTVT.

This clone was detected a few times. The chain couples TRBV25-1 to TRBJ1-5, with a possible D match to TRBD1 (6 bases). Germline lookup yields CDR1 MGHDK and CDR2 SYGVNS. The V end was cut by 2 bases, the J end by 5 bases, with 13 bases between. The CDR3 is 15 amino acids. The CDR3: CASSEPGWTDQPQHF. The CDR3 DNA follows: TGTGCCAGCAGTGAACCAGGGTGGACAGATCAGCCCCAGCATTTT. Using reference TRBV25-1 and TRBJ1-5 for the parts outside the CDR3, the full variable domain is EADIYQTPRYLVIGTGKKITLECSQTMGHDKMYWYQQDPGMELHLIHYSYGVNSTEKGDLSSESTVSRIRTEHFPLTLESARPSHTSQYLCASSEPGWTDQPQHFGDGTRLSIL.

J is TRBJ2-5 and V is TRBV7-8, with D perhaps matching TRBD1 (6 bases). Looked up from germline, CDR1 is SGHVS and CDR2 is FQNEAQ. The CDR3 has 15 residues. The ends were cut back, 5 bases at V and 5 bases at J, with 18 bases in the middle. CDR3 bases: TGTGCCAGCAGCGCCCTCAGAGGGGGTACCGAGACCCAGTACTTC. Its protein is CASSALRGGTETQYF.

The chain couples TRBV6-1 to TRBJ1-6; D unresolved. CDR3 length: 14 amino acids. Germline V gene data show CDR1 as MNHNS and CDR2 as SASEGT. Trimming left V 2 bases short and J 9 bases short, with 11 bases between. CDR3 residues: CASSESLTTSPLHF. As DNA, the CDR3 is TGTGCCAGCAGTGAAAGTTTGACAACTTCACCCCTCCACTTT.

The chain carries TRBV7-2 and TRBJ2-7, with a possible D match to TRBD1 (6 bases). Per the germline V gene, CDR1 is SGHTA and CDR2 is FQGNSA. The CDR3 has 13 residues. V was cut by 7 bases and J by 2 bases, with 12 bases left in between. The CDR3 region has the DNA TGTGCCAGCAACCTAGACAGGACCTACGAGCAGTACTTC. It specifies CASNLDRTYEQYF.

V and J are TRBV11-1 and TRBJ2-5; D is unclear. CDR1 SGHAT and CDR2 FQDESV come from the germline V gene (reference sequence). The ends were cut back, 3 bases at V and 1 base at J, with 12 bases in the middle. CDR3 length: 15 amino acids. The CDR3, as DNA: TGTGCCAGCAGCTTCATTGGCGGCTCCCAAGAGACCCAGTACTTC. This codes for CASSFIGGSQETQYF.